This T cell receptor (beta chain) was documented in a study of T cell responses to AZD1222 COVID-19 vaccine listed by TCRdb under 2021. For the wider study: AZD1222 recipients given second doses at about 4 weeks or at about 12 weeks were pooled, since spike-specific TCR depth and breadth were not found to differ between the two schedules. Trial participants were enrolled into age subgroups of 18-55, 56-69 and 70-plus years, which contained about 150, 27 and 61 TCR-sequenced participants, respectively. A total of 233 trial participants underwent TCR sequencing, of whom some 210 received two doses of AZD1222 and about 25 received two doses of the MenACWY control vaccine. What the research found in general, with its limitations: Because no day 14 peak-response samples were available, repertoires were characterized only after the peak T cell response. Reportedly, almost half of the unique spike-specific TCRs recognized epitopes lying outside the regions that are mutated in the B.1.351 and B.1.1.7 variants. The 56-69-year group was small, and its depth increase did not reach significance, likely because of low power. Participants were mostly white British and included more females than males, and it was suggested by the authors that clonal diversity may have been underestimated. Spike-specific TCR breadth and depth rose significantly after two AZD1222 doses compared with day 0 and with MenACWY recipients. Only five to seven AZD1222 recipients were SARS-CoV-2 seropositive at baseline, limiting conclusions about previously exposed vaccinees. The vaccine-associated CD4 TCRs covered the entire spike protein, and the dominant responses fell in regions 160-218 and 743-854.

Concerning this clone: The specificity of this receptor is unknown. One base away there is no much larger clone; base qualities are not given.

The sample's time point label, in plain terms: baseline before first vaccination. Samples from vaccinated people were obtained from the UK trials COV001 and COV002, which included a single-blind randomized controlled phase 2/3 trial of AZD1222 (ChAdOx1 nCoV-19) in healthy adults. Trial participant PBMC samples were collected at day 0 and day 28 after the second dose for TCRbeta chain sequencing. The CDR3 regions of human TCRbeta chains were analyzed by immunosequencing. As for how the authors treated the data: TCRs in the repertoires were compared against a reference library of SARS-CoV-2-specific TCRs that had been generated with the MIRA antigen-specificity platform. Breadth was defined as the fraction of unique TCRs that were SARS-CoV-2-associated. Depth was defined as the fraction of total T cells that were SARS-CoV-2-associated. Using the MIRA data, each spike-specific TCR was mapped to the spike region that the TCR reacts to and placed in a CD4 or CD8 class. Log10-transformed breadth and depth values were compared by one-way ANOVA with Sidak's multiple comparisons tests. The table comes from immuneACCESS by way of TCRdb, which keeps in-frame sequences with V and J called. Part of the clones is missing from these tables; in studies checked, under half for an unresolved V gene and the rest for unknown reasons. D and trimming come from the DNA, and the V and J calls and clone size come from that table. The sample table holds 150,000 to 200,000 clones, of which roughly 89% were seen once. The ten largest make up around 1.6% of the sample.

The CDR3 goes from the cysteine to the phenylalanine over 16 residues. The read is trimmed to its CDR3 DNA, 48 bases read in frame from base 1. V is reduced by 4 bases and J by 1 base, leaving a spacing of 13 bases between them. The CDR1 and CDR2 encoded by the germline V gene (reference sequence) are MNHEY and SMNVEV. Sequenced material: peripheral blood, taken on day 0 of AZD1222 vaccination. The V gene is TRBV27 and the J gene is TRBJ2-2, with no D gene named confidently. The sequence was obtained from an adult in good health. The CDR3 has the sequence CASSSRTAWNTGELFF. The nucleotides read TGTGCCAGCAGTTCAAGGACGGCCTGGAACACCGGGGAGCTGTTTTTT.